This T cell receptor (beta chain) appears in the sequencing data of a study of tumor-infiltrating lymphocytes in primary liver carcinoma. Study at large: Tumor stage was T1-T3 N0M0, and tumor size was 4.2 to 10 cm across.

This clonotype was counted many times. TCR beta cDNA came from about 500 ng total RNA, primed with a constant-region primer. It was through three nested multiplex PCR rounds of slightly modified ARM-PCR that TCR beta libraries arose. Each CDR3 protein gets one entry after TCRdb re-called the multiplex PCR reads with MiXCR. The table has roughly 120,000 distinct CDR3 sequences, roughly 75% seen once. It was from about 19-30 mg of unsorted bulk tissue that RNA and DNA were co-extracted. Sequenced material: tumor-adjacent normal liver tissue. The receptor was isolated from a woman aged 55-75 years with primary liver carcinoma and hepatitis B virus infection.

DNA for the CDR3: TGCGCCAGCAGCCAAGCCGGCTGGGGGGCCTCTCCGATGAACACTGAAGCTTTCTTT. Protein product: CASSQAGWGASPMNTEAFF. The V and J genes are TRBV4-1 and TRBJ1-1; a weak D match, TRBD1 (6 bases). The V end lost 1 base, the J end lost 0 bases, and 21 bases lay between the germline ends. CDR3 length: 19 residues. Germline V gives CDR1 MGHRA, CDR2 YSYEKL.